This T cell receptor beta chain derives from a study of blood T cell repertoires in COVID-19. Study-level background: The United States, Italy and Spain provided the acute and convalescent COVID-19 samples. The analysed material was cDNA or gDNA that came from T cells, B-cell-depleted T cells, or PBMCs.

Authors' methods: Estimation of nucleated cell counts relied on the amplification of reference gene primers. Sequencing used immunoSEQ multiplex PCR; TCRdb keeps in-frame clones, though not all of them. V and J calls plus clone size are reproduced from that table; the DNA served to infer D and trimming. Found here are 250,000 to 350,000 clones, approximately 86% of them singletons; the top ten hold about 2.2%. The CDR3 consists of 12 residues. V was clipped by 6 bases and J by 2 bases, with 7 bases between them. CDR1 SGHNT and CDR2 YYREEE come from the germline V gene (reference sequence). The material sequenced was peripheral blood. The source of this sequence is a woman aged 25 to 39 who had recovered from COVID-19. This chain joins TRBV5-4 and TRBJ2-3; no clear D. In DNA form, the CDR3 reads TGTGCCAGCACCTCCCTCACAGATACGCAGTATTTT. Translated, it gives CASTSLTDTQYF.